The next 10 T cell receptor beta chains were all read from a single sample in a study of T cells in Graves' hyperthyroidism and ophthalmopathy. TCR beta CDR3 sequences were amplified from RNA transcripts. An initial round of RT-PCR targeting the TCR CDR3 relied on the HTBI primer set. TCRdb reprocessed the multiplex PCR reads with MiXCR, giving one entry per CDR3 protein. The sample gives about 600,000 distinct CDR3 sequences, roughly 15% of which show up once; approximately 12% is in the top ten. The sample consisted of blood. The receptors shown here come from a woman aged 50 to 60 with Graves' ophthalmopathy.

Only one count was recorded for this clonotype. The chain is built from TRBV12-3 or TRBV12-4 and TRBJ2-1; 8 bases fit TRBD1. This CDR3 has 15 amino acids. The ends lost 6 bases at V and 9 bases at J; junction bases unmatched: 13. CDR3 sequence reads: CASSHRPRQGFEQFF. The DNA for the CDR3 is TGTGCCAGCAGCCACCGACCGAGACAGGGGTTTGAGCAGTTCTTC.

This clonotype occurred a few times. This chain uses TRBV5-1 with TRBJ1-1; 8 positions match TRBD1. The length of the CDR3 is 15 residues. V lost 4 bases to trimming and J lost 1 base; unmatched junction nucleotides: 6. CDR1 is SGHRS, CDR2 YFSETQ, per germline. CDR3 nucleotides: TGCGCCAGCAGCGCTAGGACAGGGTCGAACACTGAAGCTTTCTTT. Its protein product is CASSARTGSNTEAFF.

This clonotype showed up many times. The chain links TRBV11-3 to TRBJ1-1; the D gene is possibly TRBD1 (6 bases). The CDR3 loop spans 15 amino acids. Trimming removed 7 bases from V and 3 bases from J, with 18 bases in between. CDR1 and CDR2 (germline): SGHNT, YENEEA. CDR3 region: CASNQRNGGDTEAFF. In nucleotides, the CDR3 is TGTGCCAGCAACCAAAGGAACGGGGGCGACACTGAAGCTTTCTTT.

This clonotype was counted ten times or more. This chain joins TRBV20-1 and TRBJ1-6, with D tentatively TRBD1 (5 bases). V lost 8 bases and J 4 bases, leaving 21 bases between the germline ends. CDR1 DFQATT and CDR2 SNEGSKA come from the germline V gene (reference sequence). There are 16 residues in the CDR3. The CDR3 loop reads CSTTPGLMTYNSPLHF. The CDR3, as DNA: TGCAGTACCACTCCGGGGCTCATGACTTATAATTCACCCCTCCACTTT.

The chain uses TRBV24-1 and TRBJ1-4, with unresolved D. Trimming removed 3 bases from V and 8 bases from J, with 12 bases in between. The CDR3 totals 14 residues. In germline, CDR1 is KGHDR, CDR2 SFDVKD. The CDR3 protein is CATSDPARSEKLFF. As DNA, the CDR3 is TGTGCCACCAGTGATCCCGCCCGGTCCGAAAAACTGTTTTTT.

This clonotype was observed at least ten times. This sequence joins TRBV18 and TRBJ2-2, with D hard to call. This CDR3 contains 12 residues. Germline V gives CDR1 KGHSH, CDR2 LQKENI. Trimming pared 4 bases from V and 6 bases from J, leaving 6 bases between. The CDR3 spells CASSLYSGELFF. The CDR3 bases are TGTGCCAGCTCACTCTATTCCGGGGAGCTGTTTTTT.

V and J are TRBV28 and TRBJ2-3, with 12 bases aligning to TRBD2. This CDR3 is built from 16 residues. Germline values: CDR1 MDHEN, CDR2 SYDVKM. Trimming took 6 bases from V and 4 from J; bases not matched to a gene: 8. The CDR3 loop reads CASSGTSGRKSDTQYF. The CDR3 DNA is TGTGCCAGCAGCGGTACTAGCGGGAGGAAGTCAGATACGCAGTATTTT. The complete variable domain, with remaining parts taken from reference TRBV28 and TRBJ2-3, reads DVKVTQSSRYLVKRTGEKVFLECVQDMDHENMFWYRQDPGLGLRLIYFSYDVKMKEKGDIPEGYSVSREKKERFSLILESASTNQTSMYLCASSGTSGRKSDTQYFGPGTRLTVL.

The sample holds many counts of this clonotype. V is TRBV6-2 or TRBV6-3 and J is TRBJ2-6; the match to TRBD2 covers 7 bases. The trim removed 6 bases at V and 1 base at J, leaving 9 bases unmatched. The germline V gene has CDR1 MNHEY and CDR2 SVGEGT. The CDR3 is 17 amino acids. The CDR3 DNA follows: TGTGCCAGCAGCCTCACTAGCGTGGTTTCTGGGGCCAACGTCCTGACTTTC. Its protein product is CASSLTSVVSGANVLTF.

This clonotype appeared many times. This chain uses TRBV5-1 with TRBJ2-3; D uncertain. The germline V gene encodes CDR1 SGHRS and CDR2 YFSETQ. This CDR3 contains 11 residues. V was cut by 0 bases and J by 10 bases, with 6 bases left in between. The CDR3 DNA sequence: TGCGCCAGCAGCTTGGAAGGGCCGCAGTATTTT. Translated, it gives CASSLEGPQYF. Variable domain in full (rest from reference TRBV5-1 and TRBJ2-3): KAGVTQTPRYLIKTRGQQVTLSCSPISGHRSVSWYQQTPGQGLQFLFEYFSETQRNKGNFPGRFSGRQFSNSRSEMNVSTLELGDSALYLCASSLEGPQYFGPGTRLTVL.

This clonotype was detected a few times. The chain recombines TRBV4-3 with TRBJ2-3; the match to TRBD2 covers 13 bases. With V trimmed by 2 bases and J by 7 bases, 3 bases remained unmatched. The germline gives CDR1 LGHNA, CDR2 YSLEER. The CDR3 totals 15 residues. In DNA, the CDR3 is TGCGCCAGCAGCCAACGGACTAGCGGGAGTTATACGCAGTATTTT. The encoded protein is CASSQRTSGSYTQYF.